The 26 T cell receptor beta chains in this list originate from one sample, sequenced in a study of cytomegalovirus exposure and HLA in healthy donors. 13 Jbeta primers and 60 Vbeta primers were used for the PCR. The data were produced by immunoSEQ multiplex PCR, yet TCRdb's version contains in-frame clones alone and is incomplete. The sample yields 75,000 to 100,000 clones, roughly three quarters seen once. Sequenced input: PBMCs. These receptors were collected from a woman aged 60-75 years in good health and CMV-seropositive.

The chain is built from TRBV28 and TRBJ1-2; D is perhaps TRBD1 (5 bases). The germline V gene has CDR1 MDHEN and CDR2 SYDVKM. The CDR3 sequence is 16 residues long. With 2 bases removed from V and 0 bases from J, the gap between germline ends came to 13 bases. The CDR3 DNA sequence: TGTGCCAGCAGTTTACTGGCCGACAGCTCTAACTATGGCTACACCTTC. Encoded protein: CASSLLADSSNYGYTF.

V and J are TRBV15 and TRBJ2-5, with 7 nucleotides matching TRBD2. This CDR3 has 15 amino acids. Per germline, CDR1 LNHNV and CDR2 YYDKDF (reference sequence). V gave up 2 bases and J gave up 9 bases; unmatched junction bases: 12. CDR3 region: CATSRLASRGGAQYF. CDR3 nucleotides: TGTGCCACCAGCAGATTAGCTAGCCGGGGAGGGGCCCAGTACTTC. Supplemented by reference TRBV15 and TRBJ2-5, the full variable domain reads DAMVIQNPRYQVTQFGKPVTLSCSQTLNHNVMYWYQQKSSQAPKLLFHYYDKDFNNEADTPDNFQSRRPNTSFCFLDIRSPGLGDTAMYLCATSRLASRGGAQYFGPGTRLLVL.

The chain joins TRBV9 to TRBJ2-7, with D possibly being TRBD2 (5 bases). The CDR3 contains 14 residues. Germline lookup yields CDR1 SGDLS and CDR2 YYNGEE. Trimming pared 0 bases from V and 5 bases from J, leaving 12 bases between. This chain's CDR3 is CASSVGPNGDEQYF. The CDR3, as DNA: TGTGCCAGCAGCGTAGGTCCCAACGGGGACGAGCAGTACTTC. Variable domain in full (rest from reference TRBV9 and TRBJ2-7): DSGVTQTPKHLITATGQRVTLRCSPRSGDLSVYWYQQSLDQGLQFLIQYYNGEERAKGNILERFSAQQFPDLHSELNLSSLELGDSALYFCASSVGPNGDEQYFGPGTRLTVT.

This chain joins TRBV7-8 and TRBJ2-2; the D is unclear. V dropped 4 bases and J dropped 7 bases, with 16 bases sitting between them. Germline lookup yields CDR1 SGHVS and CDR2 FQNEAQ. This CDR3 is built from 15 residues. CDR3 nucleotide sequence: TGTGCCAGCAGCTACACTACCTTAGCTGACGGGGAGCTGTTTTTT. It translates to CASSYTTLADGELFF.

The chain employs TRBV13 and TRBJ2-2, with 8 bases identical to TRBD2. The germline CDR1 and CDR2 sequences are PRHDT and FYEKMQ (reference sequence). The CDR3 extends over 15 amino acids. Losses at the gene ends were 5 bases for V and 5 bases for J; bases not matched to a gene: 7. The CDR3 region has the DNA TGTGCCAGCAGCCTAAGCGGGAGTGGTACCGGGGAGCTGTTTTTT. It specifies CASSLSGSGTGELFF. The entire variable domain, with the rest obtained from reference TRBV13 and TRBJ2-2, is as follows: AAGVIQSPRHLIKEKRETATLKCYPIPRHDTVYWYQQGPGQDPQFLISFYEKMQSDKGSIPDRFSAQQFSDYHSELNMSSLELGDSALYFCASSLSGSGTGELFFGEGSRLTVL.

This chain joins TRBV5-1 and TRBJ1-5; D not resolved. Germline V lookup: CDR1 SGHRS, CDR2 YFSETQ. The CDR3 covers 15 residues. The V end lost 2 bases, the J end lost 1 base, and 10 bases lay between the germline ends. The CDR3 region is CASSFLGKSNQPQHF. The CDR3 DNA reads TGCGCCAGCAGCTTCCTAGGAAAGAGCAATCAGCCCCAGCATTTT.

CDR3 sequence (DNA): TGTGCCAGCAGTTTTCCTAGACCCGGACAGAGCCAAGAGACCCAGTACTTC. It yields the protein CASSFPRPGQSQETQYF. The chain links TRBV28 to TRBJ2-5; D possibly corresponds to TRBD1 (6 bases). This CDR3 spans 17 amino acids. CDR1 and CDR2 (germline): MDHEN, SYDVKM. V was cut by 3 bases and J by 1 base, with 18 bases left in between.

The rearrangement uses TRBV29-1 and TRBJ1-4, with 8 bases fitting TRBD1. Germline trimming cut 4 bases from V and 5 bases from J; bases unmatched to any gene: 6. CDR3 length equals 14 residues. The V gene's germline CDR1 is SQVTM and CDR2 ANQGSEA. The CDR3 DNA is TGCAGCGTTGCGAAGGGACAGGCAAATGAAAAACTGTTTTTT. It specifies CSVAKGQANEKLFF.

The rearrangement uses TRBV15 and TRBJ2-7; 11 nucleotides align to TRBD2. The CDR3 is made up of 17 amino acids. Germline V gene lookup returns CDR1 LNHNV and CDR2 YYDKDF (reference sequence). Unmatched junction bases numbered 11, after V lost 4 bases and J lost 3 bases. CDR3 bases: TGTGCCACCAGCAAGTGGGGCACCGGGACTAGCGGCTACGAGCAGTACTTC. As protein: CATSKWGTGTSGYEQYF.

CDR3 protein: CASSMGGLGGIEQYF. Here the CDR3 DNA reads TGTGCCAGTAGTATGGGAGGACTGGGCGGGATCGAGCAGTACTTC. This chain connects TRBV19 to TRBJ2-7; D possibly corresponds to TRBD2 (6 bases). Trimming stripped 3 bases from V and 6 bases from J, with 18 bases between. CDR1 is LNHDA, CDR2 SQIVND, per germline (reference sequence). The CDR3 runs 15 residues.

The rearrangement links TRBV19 to TRBJ2-6; TRBD2 matches at 7 bases. The germline gives CDR1 LNHDA, CDR2 SQIVND (reference sequence). CDR3 length equals 15 residues. Unmatched junction bases numbered 4, after V lost 6 bases and J lost 2 bases. CDR3 protein: CASSGGGPGANVLTF. Here the CDR3 DNA reads TGTGCCAGTAGCGGGGGAGGGCCTGGGGCCAACGTCCTGACTTTC. The entire variable domain, with the rest obtained from reference TRBV19 and TRBJ2-6, is as follows: DGGITQSPKYLFRKEGQNVTLSCEQNLNHDAMYWYRQDPGQGLRLIYYSQIVNDFQKGDIAEGYSVSREKKESFPLTVTSAQKNPTAFYLCASSGGGPGANVLTFGAGSRLTVL.

The chain joins TRBV7-2 to TRBJ1-2; D gene unclear. The V and J ends lost 0 bases and 5 bases respectively, with 7 bases between them. This CDR3 is 13 amino acids long. The germline CDR1 and CDR2 sequences are SGHTA and FQGNSA. The CDR3 sequence is CASSLAQLYGYTF. The CDR3 nucleotides read TGTGCCAGCAGCTTAGCACAGCTATATGGCTACACCTTC. Filled out from reference TRBV7-2 and TRBJ1-2, the complete variable domain reads GAGVSQSPSNKVTEKGKDVELRCDPISGHTALYWYRQSLGQGLEFLIYFQGNSAPDKSGLPSDRFSAERTGGSVSTLTIQRTQQEDSAVYLCASSLAQLYGYTFGSGTRLTVV.

The V gene is TRBV2, the J gene TRBJ1-1; 7 nucleotides match TRBD1. The CDR3 spans 14 residues. V shed 9 bases, J shed 7 bases, and the junction held 14 bases outside the gene matches. Germline V CDR1 and CDR2: SNHLY, FYNNEI. Here the CDR3 DNA reads TGTGCCAGATGGGACAGCGGACGCCCTCTTGAAGCTTTCTTT. This encodes CARWDSGRPLEAFF.

This chain uses TRBV19 with TRBJ2-7; 8 bases match TRBD1. CDR3 length: 14 residues. Losses at the gene ends were 5 bases for V and 2 bases for J; bases not matched to a gene: 5. Germline CDR1 and CDR2: LNHDA and SQIVND (reference sequence). As DNA, the CDR3 is TGTGCCAGTAGTCCCCTGGGACAGGCCTACGAGCAGTACTTC. It encodes CASSPLGQAYEQYF.

A remark on this clone: A read error may produce the germline difference seen at one junction end. This rearrangement joins TRBV27 to TRBJ1-1; D ambiguous. The CDR3 is 15 residues long. Germline values: CDR1 MNHEY, CDR2 SMNVEV (reference sequence). Here the CDR3 DNA reads TGTGCCGGCAGCCAAACCGGGGTCATGAACACTGAAGCTTTCTTT. Translation gives CAGSQTGVMNTEAFF.

This clone came up a few times. The J gene is TRBJ2-1, the V gene TRBV5-1; 10 nucleotides line up with TRBD2. J lost 6 bases, V lost 4 bases, and 16 bases had no gene match. The CDR3 consists of 18 residues. CDR1 is SGHRS, CDR2 YFSETQ, per germline. CDR3 sequence reads: CASSGGRRSGRALNEQFF. CDR3 coding DNA: TGCGCCAGCAGCGGGGGGCGTCGGAGCGGGAGGGCCCTCAATGAGCAGTTCTTC.

The chain carries TRBV11-2 and TRBJ2-3; 16 bases align to TRBD2. After removal of 5 bases from V and 6 bases from J, the junction contained 5 bases not matched to a gene. The CDR3 sequence is 16 residues long. Per germline, CDR1 SGHAT and CDR2 FQNNGV. The CDR3 DNA reads as TGTGCCAGCAGCAGGGGACTAGCGGGAGGGGAGGATACGCAGTATTTT. Residues: CASSRGLAGGEDTQYF.

This clone was counted a single time. The chain carries TRBV5-1 and TRBJ2-5; TRBD2 aligns across 14 bases. From germline, CDR1 is SGHRS and CDR2 YFSETQ. V was pared by 3 bases and J by 1 base, with 2 bases of the junction left unmatched. The CDR3 length is 16 residues. This CDR3 is CASSSGTSGSQETQYF. CDR3 coding DNA: TGCGCCAGCAGCTCTGGGACTAGCGGGAGCCAAGAGACCCAGTACTTC.

Only one count was recorded for this clone. The chain's CDR3 is CASSQDPRWNEQYF. DNA of the CDR3: TGTGCCAGCAGCCAAGATCCCAGGTGGAACGAGCAGTACTTC. The rearrangement links TRBV4-2 to TRBJ2-7, with D unclear. Looked up from germline, CDR1 is LGHNA and CDR2 is YNFKEQ. The CDR3 extends over 14 amino acids. Between the trimmed V and J ends, which lost 0 bases and 5 bases, there was a span of 11 bases.

V and J are TRBV9 and TRBJ2-1; 13 bases align to TRBD2. V gave up 4 bases and J gave up 6 bases; unmatched junction bases: 10. Germline CDR1 is SGDLS and CDR2 is YYNGEE. CDR3 length: 17 amino acids. CDR3 bases: TGTGCCAGCAGCACTTGGACTAGCGGGAGAATAGGCAATGAGCAGTTCTTC. Translated: CASSTWTSGRIGNEQFF.

The chain combines TRBV6-5 with TRBJ1-1, with D hard to call. Germline V gives CDR1 MNHEY, CDR2 SVGAGI. The germline V and J ends were trimmed by 5 bases and 5 bases, with 12 bases remaining between them. This CDR3 is built from 13 residues. CDR3 sequence: CASSVLGTTEAFF. The CDR3 nucleotides are TGTGCCAGCAGTGTACTAGGAACAACTGAAGCTTTCTTT.

The chain joins TRBV29-1 to TRBJ2-5; a weak D match, TRBD1 (5 bases). V was trimmed by 7 bases and J by 5 bases, leaving 11 bases between them. Germline loops: CDR1 SQVTM, CDR2 ANQGSEA. The CDR3 spans 11 residues. The chain's CDR3 is CSGQHEETQYF. CDR3 nucleotides: TGCAGCGGACAGCACGAGGAGACCCAGTACTTC.

The gene calls are TRBV4-1 and TRBJ1-5; 9 bases are shared with TRBD1. The CDR3 has 19 amino acids. V shed 0 bases and J 7 bases; nucleotides not matched to a gene: 16. CDR1 is MGHRA, CDR2 YSYEKL, per germline. CDR3 coding DNA: TGCGCCAGCAGCCAAGATCCCGGGACAGGGACCATGGTGGGGCAGCCCCAGCATTTT. This translates into CASSQDPGTGTMVGQPQHF.

Here the CDR3 reads CSDLTGPNTEAFF. In DNA form, the CDR3 reads TGCAGCGATTTGACAGGGCCGAACACTGAAGCTTTCTTT. The chain employs TRBV29-1 and TRBJ1-1, with 7 bases identical to TRBD1. V was clipped by 7 bases and J by 1 base; unmatched bases: 6. This CDR3 is built from 13 residues. CDR1 is SQVTM and CDR2 is ANQGSEA in the germline V gene.

The genes are TRBV2 and TRBJ1-6; D uncertain. This CDR3 has 13 residues. Trimming took off 7 bases at V and 7 bases at J, with 11 bases between the two ends. In germline, CDR1 is SNHLY, CDR2 FYNNEI. As DNA, the CDR3 is TGTGCCAGCACTCGGGAGGTGAATTCACCCCTCCACTTT. Its translation: CASTREVNSPLHF.

The genes are TRBV6-6 and TRBJ2-5; D unresolved. Near its end, the DNA agrees better with TRBJ2-7, so the J call may be wrong. Germline V lookup: CDR1 MNHNY, CDR2 SVGAGI (reference sequence). This CDR3 has 14 residues. This CDR3 is CASSYSSGNYEQYF. The CDR3 DNA reads TGTGCCAGCAGTTACTCGTCAGGAAATTACGAGCAGTACTTC.